Listed below are T cell receptor beta chains from one sample, sequenced in a study of blood T cell repertoires in COVID-19. The protocol was immunoSEQ multiplex PCR, while the TCRdb copy is restricted to in-frame clones and leaves out a portion. The repertoire holds 220,000 or so clones, with 86% as singletons. The material sequenced was PBMCs or T cells enriched from blood (not recorded which). The receptors were gathered from a woman between 45 and 65 years old who had recovered from COVID-19. The CDR3 runs from the conserved cysteine through the conserved F or W. Rows may omit the clone size; those that give it use once, few, many or a size class.

v_gene: TRBV7-2
abundance: .
j_gene: TRBJ2-1
CDR3aa: CASSDPTHPGLQFF

v_gene: TRBV6-1
abundance: once
j_gene: TRBJ2-1
CDR3aa: CASSEGTGKSNEQFF

v_gene: TRBV27
abundance: .
j_gene: TRBJ2-1
CDR3aa: CASSLGLAGVNEQFF

v_gene: TRBV11-2
abundance: .
j_gene: TRBJ2-5
CDR3aa: CASSLIRFQETQYF

v_gene: TRBV29-1
abundance: .
j_gene: TRBJ2-7
CDR3aa: CSARIPGQEAYEQYF

v_gene: TRBV2
abundance: once
j_gene: TRBJ1-2
CDR3aa: CASSEQGTNYGYTF

v_gene: TRBV7-2
abundance: .
j_gene: TRBJ1-5
CDR3aa: CASSLSRGGNQPQHF

v_gene: TRBV29-1
abundance: .
j_gene: TRBJ2-1
CDR3aa: CSLAYRGRGRNEQFF

v_gene: TRBV27
abundance: .
j_gene: TRBJ2-5
CDR3aa: CASSRTGSKETQYF

v_gene: TRBV10-2
abundance: .
j_gene: TRBJ1-4
CDR3aa: CASRSPPDEKLFF

v_gene: TRBV6-2/TRBV6-3
abundance: once
j_gene: TRBJ2-1
CDR3aa: CASSYSIDLAGWGPYNEQFF

v_gene: TRBV6-5
abundance: .
j_gene: TRBJ1-5
CDR3aa: CASRITGVGNQPQHF

v_gene: TRBV10-3
abundance: .
j_gene: TRBJ2-3
CDR3aa: CATTHPETSTDTQYF

v_gene: TRBV18
abundance: .
j_gene: TRBJ2-7
CDR3aa: CASSPRTSGNYEQYF

v_gene: TRBV6-2/TRBV6-3
abundance: .
j_gene: TRBJ2-3
CDR3aa: CASSPMRTSGEGTQYF

v_gene: TRBV9
abundance: .
j_gene: TRBJ1-2
CDR3aa: CASSGGESYTF

v_gene: TRBV2
abundance: .
j_gene: TRBJ1-1
CDR3aa: CASTRGESNTEAFF

v_gene: TRBV4-1
abundance: .
j_gene: TRBJ2-1
CDR3aa: CASSQGGRVSYNEQFF

v_gene: TRBV19
abundance: .
j_gene: TRBJ1-1
CDR3aa: CASSPRVAGANTEAFF

v_gene: TRBV11-3
abundance: .
j_gene: TRBJ2-3
CDR3aa: CASSLGLAGGAGGTDTQYF

v_gene: TRBV19
abundance: .
j_gene: TRBJ1-2
CDR3aa: CASSIESRDHHGYTF

v_gene: TRBV5-5
abundance: .
j_gene: TRBJ2-5
CDR3aa: CASSWGRQVQETQYF

v_gene: TRBV19
abundance: .
j_gene: TRBJ1-1
CDR3aa: CASSIIVSRGTEAFF

v_gene: TRBV19
abundance: .
j_gene: TRBJ1-3
CDR3aa: CASMFDRGSGNTIYF

v_gene: TRBV15
abundance: .
j_gene: TRBJ1-5
CDR3aa: CATSRDSLLQPQHF

v_gene: TRBV9
abundance: .
j_gene: TRBJ1-1
CDR3aa: CASSVVEGGATEAFF

v_gene: TRBV11-2
abundance: .
j_gene: TRBJ1-2
CDR3aa: CASSLARGYGYTF

v_gene: TRBV7-2
abundance: .
j_gene: TRBJ2-7
CDR3aa: CASSLEGGQGSREQYF

v_gene: TRBV4-3
abundance: .
j_gene: TRBJ2-3
CDR3aa: CASSQDFGGTDTQYF

v_gene: TRBV28
abundance: .
j_gene: TRBJ2-7
CDR3aa: CASSLFSGHDEQYF

v_gene: TRBV24-1
abundance: .
j_gene: TRBJ2-5
CDR3aa: CATSPGGETQYF

v_gene: TRBV19
abundance: once
j_gene: TRBJ2-2
CDR3aa: CASSLQANTGELFF

v_gene: TRBV7-8
abundance: .
j_gene: TRBJ2-1
CDR3aa: CASSPGRGTEQFF

v_gene: TRBV5-1
abundance: few
j_gene: TRBJ1-1
CDR3aa: CASSLATWGGTFFTDEAFF

v_gene: TRBV27
abundance: .
j_gene: TRBJ1-1
CDR3aa: CASTGKGELGTEAFF

v_gene: TRBV5-1
abundance: .
j_gene: TRBJ2-5
CDR3aa: CASTRSGTFLRNQETQYF

v_gene: TRBV12-3/TRBV12-4
abundance: once
j_gene: TRBJ1-6
CDR3aa: CASTLDSPPLHF

v_gene: TRBV18
abundance: once
j_gene: TRBJ2-7
CDR3aa: CASRTTRDLSSYEQYF

v_gene: TRBV7-2
abundance: .
j_gene: TRBJ2-7
CDR3aa: CASSSATGANEQYF

v_gene: TRBV7-9
abundance: once
j_gene: TRBJ1-4
CDR3aa: CASAGTIFTNEKLFF

v_gene: TRBV5-1
abundance: few
j_gene: TRBJ2-1
CDR3aa: CASSPGTRNEQFF

v_gene: TRBV30
abundance: .
j_gene: TRBJ1-5
CDR3aa: CAWSNGGLEPQHF

v_gene: TRBV18
abundance: .
j_gene: TRBJ1-1
CDR3aa: CASSPDRLAANTEAFF